Each of the 3 T cell receptor beta chains below was sequenced from the same sample in a study of beta chain features in type 1 diabetes. No antigen is known for these receptors. What was sequenced were expressed TCRB transcripts, since all of the isolated RNA had been reverse transcribed. Repertoires were generated with immunoSEQ multiplex PCR, while TCRdb's copy carries only in-frame clones and drops some. The sample carries about 360,000 clones, roughly 12% recorded once. Study outcomes and limitations: There was a moderate but significant shortening of TCRB CDR3s in all four CD4+ subsets of Type 1 diabetes patients.

Sequencing was done on a sample of naive CD4+ T cells from blood. The receptor set was obtained from a woman aged 18-30 years with type 1 diabetes.

This chain's CDR3 is CASTRTGTSYNEQFF. CDR3 nucleotide sequence: TGTGCCAGTACCCGGACGGGAACTTCCTACAATGAGCAGTTCTTC. The chain uses TRBV19 and TRBJ2-1; D is possibly TRBD2 (5 bases). Trimming pared 7 bases from V and 1 base from J, leaving 14 bases between. The CDR3 runs 15 residues. In germline, CDR1 is LNHDA, CDR2 SQIVND (reference sequence).

This clone turned up a few times. The CDR3 region has the DNA TGTGCCTGGAGGCCCAGACTAGCGGGAGACTACAATGAGCAGTTCTTC. It is translated as CAWRPRLAGDYNEQFF. This rearrangement joins TRBV30 to TRBJ2-1, with 12 bases lining up with TRBD2. The CDR3 spans 16 residues. V shed 3 bases and J 3 bases; nucleotides not matched to a gene: 6. The germline CDR1 and CDR2 sequences are GTSNPN and SVGIG (reference sequence).

The rearrangement links TRBV19 to TRBJ2-7; 9 bases align to TRBD1. Germline assignment: CDR1 LNHDA and CDR2 SQIVND (reference sequence). The CDR3 is 14 residues long. The V and J ends lost 6 bases and 6 bases, in that order; junction bases with no gene match: 9. The CDR3 region has the DNA TGTGCCAGTAGGGAAACGGGACAGGGCTCCGAGCAGTACTTC. Its protein is CASRETGQGSEQYF.